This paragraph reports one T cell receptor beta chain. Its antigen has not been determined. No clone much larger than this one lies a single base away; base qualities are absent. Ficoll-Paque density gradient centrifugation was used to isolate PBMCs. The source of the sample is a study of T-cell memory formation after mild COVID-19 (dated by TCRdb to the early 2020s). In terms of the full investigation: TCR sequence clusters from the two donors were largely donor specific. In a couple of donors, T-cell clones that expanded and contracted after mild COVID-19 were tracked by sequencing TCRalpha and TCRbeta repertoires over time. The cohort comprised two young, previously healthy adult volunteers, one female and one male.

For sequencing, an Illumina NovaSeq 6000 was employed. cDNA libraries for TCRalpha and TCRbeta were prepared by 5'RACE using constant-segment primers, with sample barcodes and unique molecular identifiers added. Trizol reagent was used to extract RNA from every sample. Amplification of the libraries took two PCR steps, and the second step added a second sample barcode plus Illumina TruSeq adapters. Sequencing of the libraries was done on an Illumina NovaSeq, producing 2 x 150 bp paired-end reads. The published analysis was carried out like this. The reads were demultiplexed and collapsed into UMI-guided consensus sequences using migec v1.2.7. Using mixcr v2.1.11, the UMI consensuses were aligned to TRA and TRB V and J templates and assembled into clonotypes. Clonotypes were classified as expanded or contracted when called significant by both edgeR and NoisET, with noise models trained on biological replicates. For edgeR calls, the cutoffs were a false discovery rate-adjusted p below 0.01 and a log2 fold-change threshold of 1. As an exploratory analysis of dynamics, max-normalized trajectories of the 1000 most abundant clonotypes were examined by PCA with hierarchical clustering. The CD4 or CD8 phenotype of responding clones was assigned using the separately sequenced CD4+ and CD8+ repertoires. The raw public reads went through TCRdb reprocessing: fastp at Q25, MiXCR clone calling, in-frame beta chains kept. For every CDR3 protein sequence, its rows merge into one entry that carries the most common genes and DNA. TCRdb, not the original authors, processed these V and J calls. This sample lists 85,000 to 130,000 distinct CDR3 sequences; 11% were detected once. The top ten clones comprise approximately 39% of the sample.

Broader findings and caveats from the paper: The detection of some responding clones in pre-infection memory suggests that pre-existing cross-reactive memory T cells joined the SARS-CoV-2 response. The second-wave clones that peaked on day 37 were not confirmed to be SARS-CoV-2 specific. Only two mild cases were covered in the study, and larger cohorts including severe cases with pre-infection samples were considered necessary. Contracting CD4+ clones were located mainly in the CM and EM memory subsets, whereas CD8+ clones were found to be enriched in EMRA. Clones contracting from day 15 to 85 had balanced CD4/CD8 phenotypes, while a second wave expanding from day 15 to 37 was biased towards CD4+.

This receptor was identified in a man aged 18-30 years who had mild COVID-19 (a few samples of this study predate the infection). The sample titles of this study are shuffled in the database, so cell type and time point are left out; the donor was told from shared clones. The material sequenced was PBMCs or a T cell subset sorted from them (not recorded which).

The CDR3 amino acid sequence is: CASSQDKNYGYTF. The DNA reads TGTGCCAGCAGCCAAGATAAAAACTATGGCTACACCTTC. This receptor chain uses TRBV3-1 and TRBJ1-2; confidence is insufficient to name the D gene. The germline V gene (reference sequence) yields LGHDT for CDR1 and YNNKEL for CDR2. The CDR3 has 13 amino acids, counting the end cysteine and phenylalanine. Only the CDR3 region is kept as DNA, spanning 39 bases read in frame from base 1. V drops 0 bases and J drops 2 bases, leaving 4 bases in between.